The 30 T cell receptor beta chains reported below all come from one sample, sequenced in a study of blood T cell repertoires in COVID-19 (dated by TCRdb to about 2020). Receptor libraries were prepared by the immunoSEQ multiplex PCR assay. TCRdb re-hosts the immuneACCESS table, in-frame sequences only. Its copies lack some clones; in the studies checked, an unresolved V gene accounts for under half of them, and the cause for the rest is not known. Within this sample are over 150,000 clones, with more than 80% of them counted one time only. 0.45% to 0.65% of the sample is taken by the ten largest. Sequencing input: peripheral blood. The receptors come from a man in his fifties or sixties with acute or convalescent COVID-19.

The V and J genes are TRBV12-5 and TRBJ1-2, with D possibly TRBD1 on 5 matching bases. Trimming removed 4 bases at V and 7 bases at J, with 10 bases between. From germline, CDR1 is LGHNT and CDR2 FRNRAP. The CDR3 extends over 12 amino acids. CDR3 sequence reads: CASGSGHLGYTF. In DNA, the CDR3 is TGTGCTAGTGGTTCCGGACATCTTGGCTACACCTTC.

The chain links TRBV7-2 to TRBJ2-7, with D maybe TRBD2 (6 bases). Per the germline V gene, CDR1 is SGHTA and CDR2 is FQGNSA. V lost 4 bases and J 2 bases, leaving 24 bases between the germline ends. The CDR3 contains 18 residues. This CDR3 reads CASSSSGLWASVAYEQYF. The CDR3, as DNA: TGTGCCAGCAGCTCAAGCGGGTTATGGGCTAGCGTTGCCTACGAGCAGTACTTC.

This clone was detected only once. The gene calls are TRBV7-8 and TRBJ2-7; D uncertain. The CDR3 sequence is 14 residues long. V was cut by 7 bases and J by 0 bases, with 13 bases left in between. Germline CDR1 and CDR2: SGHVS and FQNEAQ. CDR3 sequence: CASKPNPSSYEQYV. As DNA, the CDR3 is TGTGCCAGCAAACCAAACCCGAGCTCCTACGAGCAGTACGTC.

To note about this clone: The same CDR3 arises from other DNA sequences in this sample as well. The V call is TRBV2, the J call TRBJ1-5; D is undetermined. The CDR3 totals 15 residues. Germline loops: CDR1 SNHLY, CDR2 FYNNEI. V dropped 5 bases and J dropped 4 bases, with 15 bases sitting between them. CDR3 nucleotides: TGTGCCAGCAGTCCCGGGCCCGGAGGAAATCAGCCCCAGCATTTT. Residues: CASSPGPGGNQPQHF. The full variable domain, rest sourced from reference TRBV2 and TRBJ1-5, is EPEVTQTPSHQVTQMGQEVILRCVPISNHLYFYWYRQILGQKVEFLVSFYNNEISEKSEIFDDQFSVERPDGSNFTLKIRSTKLEDSAMYFCASSPGPGGNQPQHFGDGTRLSIL.

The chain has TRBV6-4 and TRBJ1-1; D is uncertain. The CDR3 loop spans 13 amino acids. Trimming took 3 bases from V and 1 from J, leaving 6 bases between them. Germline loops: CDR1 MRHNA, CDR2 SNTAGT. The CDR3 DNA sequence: TGTGCCAGCAGTGAGGGAGGGAACACTGAAGCTTTCTTT. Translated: CASSEGGNTEAFF.

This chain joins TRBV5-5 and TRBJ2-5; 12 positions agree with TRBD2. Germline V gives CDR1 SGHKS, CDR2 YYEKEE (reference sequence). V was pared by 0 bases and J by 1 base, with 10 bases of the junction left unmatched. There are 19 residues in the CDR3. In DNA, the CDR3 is TGTGCCAGCAGCTTGGAAGGACTAGCGGGGAGCGCGCGCCAAGAGACCCAGTACTTC. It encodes CASSLEGLAGSARQETQYF.

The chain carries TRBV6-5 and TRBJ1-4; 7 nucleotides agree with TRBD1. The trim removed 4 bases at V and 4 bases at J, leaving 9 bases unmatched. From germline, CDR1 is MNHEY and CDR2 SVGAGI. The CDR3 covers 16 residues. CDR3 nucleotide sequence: TGTGCCAGCAGTTCAGGCTCCGGGACAGATAATGAAAAACTGTTTTTT. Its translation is CASSSGSGTDNEKLFF.

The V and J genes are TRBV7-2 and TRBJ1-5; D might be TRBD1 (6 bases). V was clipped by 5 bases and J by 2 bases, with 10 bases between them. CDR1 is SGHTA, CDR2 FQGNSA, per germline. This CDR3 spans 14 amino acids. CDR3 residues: CASSPRTGNQPQHF. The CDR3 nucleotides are TGTGCCAGCAGCCCCCGGACAGGCAATCAGCCCCAGCATTTT.

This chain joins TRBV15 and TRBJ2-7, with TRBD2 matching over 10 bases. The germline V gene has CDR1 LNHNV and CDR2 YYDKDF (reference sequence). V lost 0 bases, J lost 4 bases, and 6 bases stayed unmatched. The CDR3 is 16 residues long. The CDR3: CATSRDGASGSYEQYF. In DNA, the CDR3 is TGTGCCACCAGCAGAGATGGGGCTAGCGGGAGTTACGAGCAGTACTTC.

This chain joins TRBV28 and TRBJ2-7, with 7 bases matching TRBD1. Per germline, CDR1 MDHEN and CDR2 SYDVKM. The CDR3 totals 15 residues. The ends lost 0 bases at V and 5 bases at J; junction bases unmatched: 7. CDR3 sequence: CASSLWTGYVDEQYF. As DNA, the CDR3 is TGTGCCAGCAGTTTATGGACAGGGTATGTAGACGAGCAGTACTTC.

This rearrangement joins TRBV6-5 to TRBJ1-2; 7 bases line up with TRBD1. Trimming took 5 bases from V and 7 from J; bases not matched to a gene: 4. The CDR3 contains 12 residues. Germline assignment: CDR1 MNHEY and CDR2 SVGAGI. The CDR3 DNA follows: TGTGCCAGCAGTAGACAGGGAGGTGGCTACACCTTC. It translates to CASSRQGGGYTF.

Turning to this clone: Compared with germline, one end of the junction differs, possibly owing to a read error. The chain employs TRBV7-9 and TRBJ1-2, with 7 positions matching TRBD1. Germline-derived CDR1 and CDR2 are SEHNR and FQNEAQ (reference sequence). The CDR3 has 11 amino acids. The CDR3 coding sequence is TGTGCCAGCAGCCGTGGGACAGACTTTCTCTTC. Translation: CASSRGTDFLF.

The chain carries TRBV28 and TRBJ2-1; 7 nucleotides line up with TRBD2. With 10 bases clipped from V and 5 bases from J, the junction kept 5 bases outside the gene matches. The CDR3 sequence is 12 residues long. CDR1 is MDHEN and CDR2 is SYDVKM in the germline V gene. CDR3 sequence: CAIIAGNNEQFF. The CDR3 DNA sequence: TGTGCCATCATAGCGGGTAACAATGAGCAGTTCTTC.

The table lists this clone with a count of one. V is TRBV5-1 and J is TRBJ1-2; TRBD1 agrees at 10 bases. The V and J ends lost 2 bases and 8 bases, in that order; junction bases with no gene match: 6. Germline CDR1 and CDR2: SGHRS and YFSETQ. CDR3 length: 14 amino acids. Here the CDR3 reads CASSFLGQGRGYTF. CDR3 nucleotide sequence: TGCGCCAGCAGCTTTCTGGGACAGGGGCGAGGCTACACCTTC.

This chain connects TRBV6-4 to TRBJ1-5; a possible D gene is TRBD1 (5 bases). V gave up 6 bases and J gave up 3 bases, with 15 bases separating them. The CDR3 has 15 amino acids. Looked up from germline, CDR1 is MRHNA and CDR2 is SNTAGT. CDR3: CASSTNTGTNQPQHF. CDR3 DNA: TGTGCCAGCAGCACGAACACAGGTACCAATCAGCCCCAGCATTTT.

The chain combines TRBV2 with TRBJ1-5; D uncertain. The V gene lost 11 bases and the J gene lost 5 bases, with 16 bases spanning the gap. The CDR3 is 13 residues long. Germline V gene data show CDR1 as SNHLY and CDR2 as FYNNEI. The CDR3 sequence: CASCRELYQPQHF. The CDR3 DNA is TGTGCCTCCTGCCGGGAGCTTTATCAGCCCCAGCATTTT.

The CDR3 loop reads CASSQEGGTLLTNEKLFF. CDR3 bases: TGCGCCAGCAGCCAAGAGGGGGGGACCTTGCTAACTAATGAAAAACTGTTTTTT. The rearrangement links TRBV4-1 to TRBJ1-4, with a tentative D call TRBD1 (5 bases). CDR3 length: 18 amino acids. V shed 0 bases and J shed 1 base, with 15 bases lying between them. Germline CDR1 is MGHRA and CDR2 is YSYEKL.

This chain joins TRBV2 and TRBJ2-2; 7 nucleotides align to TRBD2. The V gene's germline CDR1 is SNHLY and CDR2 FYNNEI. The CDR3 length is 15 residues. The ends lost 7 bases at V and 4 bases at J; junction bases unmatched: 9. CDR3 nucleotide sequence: TGTGCCAGCAAGAAGACTAGCCTTTCCACCGGGGAGCTGTTTTTT. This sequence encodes CASKKTSLSTGELFF.

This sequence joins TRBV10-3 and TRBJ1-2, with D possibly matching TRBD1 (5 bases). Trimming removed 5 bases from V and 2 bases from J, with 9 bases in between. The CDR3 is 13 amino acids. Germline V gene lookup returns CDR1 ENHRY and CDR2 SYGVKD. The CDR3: CAISHRGNYGYTF. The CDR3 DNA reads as TGTGCCATCAGTCACCGGGGGAACTATGGCTACACCTTC.

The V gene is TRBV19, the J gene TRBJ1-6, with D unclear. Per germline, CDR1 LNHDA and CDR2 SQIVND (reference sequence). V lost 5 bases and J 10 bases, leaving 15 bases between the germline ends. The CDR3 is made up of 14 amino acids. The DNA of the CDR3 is TGTGCCAGTAGTGGCGGTTGGAGTAACTCACCCCTCCACTTT. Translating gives CASSGGWSNSPLHF.

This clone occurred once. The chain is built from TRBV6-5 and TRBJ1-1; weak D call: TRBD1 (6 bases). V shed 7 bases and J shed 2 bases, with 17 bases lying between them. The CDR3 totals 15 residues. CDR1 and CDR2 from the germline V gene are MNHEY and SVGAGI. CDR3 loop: CASKLRTDYNTEAFF. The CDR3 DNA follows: TGTGCCAGCAAACTTAGGACAGACTATAACACTGAAGCTTTCTTT.

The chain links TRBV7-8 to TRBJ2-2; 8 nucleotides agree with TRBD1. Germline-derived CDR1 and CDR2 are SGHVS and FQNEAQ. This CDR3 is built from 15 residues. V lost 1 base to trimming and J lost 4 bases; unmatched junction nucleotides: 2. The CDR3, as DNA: TGTGCCAGCAGCTTAGTAACAGGGGGCACCGGGGAGCTGTTTTTT. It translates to CASSLVTGGTGELFF.

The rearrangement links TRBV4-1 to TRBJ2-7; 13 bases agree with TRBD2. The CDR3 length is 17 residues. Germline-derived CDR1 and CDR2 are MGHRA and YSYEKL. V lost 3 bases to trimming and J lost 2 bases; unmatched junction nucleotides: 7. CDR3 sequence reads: CASSHRTSGSLAYEQYF. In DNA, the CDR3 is TGCGCCAGCAGCCATCGGACTAGCGGGAGCCTTGCCTACGAGCAGTACTTC.

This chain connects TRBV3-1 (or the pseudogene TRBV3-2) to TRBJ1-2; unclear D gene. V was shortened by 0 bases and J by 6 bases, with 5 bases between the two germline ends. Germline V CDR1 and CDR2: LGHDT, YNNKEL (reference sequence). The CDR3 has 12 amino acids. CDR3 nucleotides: TGTGCCAGCAGCCAAGATCAGAATGGCTACACCTTC. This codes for CASSQDQNGYTF.

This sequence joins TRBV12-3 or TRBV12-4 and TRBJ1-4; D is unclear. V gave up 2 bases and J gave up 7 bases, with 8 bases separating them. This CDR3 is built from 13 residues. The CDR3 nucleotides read TGTGCCAGCAGTTTAAGGAGTGTTGAAAAACTGTTTTTT. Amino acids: CASSLRSVEKLFF.

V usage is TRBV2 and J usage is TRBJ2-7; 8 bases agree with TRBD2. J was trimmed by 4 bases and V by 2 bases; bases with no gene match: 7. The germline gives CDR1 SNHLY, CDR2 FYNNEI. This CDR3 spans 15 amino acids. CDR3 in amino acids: CASSERWTSRYEQYF. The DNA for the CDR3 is TGTGCCAGCAGTGAAAGGTGGACTAGCAGGTACGAGCAGTACTTC.

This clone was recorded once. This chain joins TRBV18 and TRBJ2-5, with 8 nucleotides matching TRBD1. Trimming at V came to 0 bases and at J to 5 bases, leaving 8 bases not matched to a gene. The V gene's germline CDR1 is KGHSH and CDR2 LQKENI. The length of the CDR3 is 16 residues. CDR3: CASSPPVTGGIETQYF. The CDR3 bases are TGTGCCAGCTCACCACCGGTAACAGGGGGAATCGAGACCCAGTACTTC.

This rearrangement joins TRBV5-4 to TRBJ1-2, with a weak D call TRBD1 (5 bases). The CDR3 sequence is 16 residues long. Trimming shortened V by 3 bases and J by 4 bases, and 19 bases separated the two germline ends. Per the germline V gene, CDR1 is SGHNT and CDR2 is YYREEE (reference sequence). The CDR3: CASSSGTSLGTYGYTF. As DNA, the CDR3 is TGTGCCAGCAGCTCCGGGACTTCCCTTGGGACCTATGGCTACACCTTC.

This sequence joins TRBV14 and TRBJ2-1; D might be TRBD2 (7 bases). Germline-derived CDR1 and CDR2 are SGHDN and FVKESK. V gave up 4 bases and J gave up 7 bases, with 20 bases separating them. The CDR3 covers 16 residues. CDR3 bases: TGTGCCAGCAGCCTCGGTAGGGGGAGGGGATTTAATGAGCAGTTCTTC. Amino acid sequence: CASSLGRGRGFNEQFF.

In DNA, the CDR3 is TGTGCCAGCCGGTGGACAGGGGGCGACGAGCAGTACTTC. The encoded protein is CASRWTGGDEQYF. The chain carries TRBV6-5 and TRBJ2-7; 11 bases are a match to TRBD1. The V and J ends lost 8 bases and 5 bases, in that order; junction bases with no gene match: 5. Germline lookup yields CDR1 MNHEY and CDR2 SVGAGI. The CDR3 is 13 residues long.